This paragraph reports one T cell receptor (beta chain). Germline V gene data show CDR1 as SGHVS and CDR2 as FQNEAQ. The V end lost 5 bases, the J end lost 6 bases, and 10 bases lay between the germline ends. The CDR3 sequence is 12 residues long. The sample belongs to a study of technical replicates of blood from several donors. Repertoires were generated with immunoSEQ multiplex PCR, while TCRdb's copy carries only in-frame clones and drops some. The sample lists about 70,000 clones, about 95% seen once, with about 0.25% in the top ten. This clonotype originated in a human donor in good health. The source material was T cells isolated from PBMCs. The chain combines TRBV7-8 with TRBJ1-1; D is unresolved. The CDR3 loop reads CASSEESAEAFF. CDR3 nucleotides: TGTGCCAGCAGCGAAGAGAGCGCTGAAGCTTTCTTT.